Each of the 30 T cell receptor beta chains below was sequenced from the same sample in a study of vaccination and CD4 T cells after COVID-19. Via MiXCR, TCRdb re-called the PCR reads, giving one row per CDR3 protein. Of fewer than 20,000 distinct CDR3 sequences listed, 66% are singletons. The sequencing here drew on CD4+ T cells from blood, taken after SARS-CoV-2 vaccination. These receptors originate from a human donor who had recovered from COVID-19.

The rearrangement uses TRBV27 and TRBJ1-3; 11 bases are shared with TRBD1. The germline CDR1 and CDR2 sequences are MNHEY and SMNVEV (reference sequence). The CDR3 length is 14 residues. With V trimmed by 6 bases and J by 8 bases, 6 bases remained unmatched. The CDR3 loop is CASSDRTGGHTIYF. The CDR3 bases are TGTGCCAGCAGCGACAGGACAGGGGGCCACACCATATATTTT.

This chain uses TRBV24-1 with TRBJ1-5; TRBD1 agrees at 9 bases. The length of the CDR3 is 15 residues. After removal of 4 bases from V and 2 bases from J, the junction contained 2 bases not matched to a gene. The germline V gene encodes CDR1 KGHDR and CDR2 SFDVKD. DNA of the CDR3: TGTGCCACCAGTGACCGGACAGGGGGCAATCAGCCCCAGCATTTT. It yields the protein CATSDRTGGNQPQHF.

The V call is TRBV6-1, the J call TRBJ2-7; D might be TRBD1 (6 bases). The CDR3 sequence is 13 residues long. Trimming took off 7 bases at V and 3 bases at J, with 13 bases between the two ends. Per germline, CDR1 MNHNS and CDR2 SASEGT. In DNA form, the CDR3 reads TGTGCCAGCACGGAGACAGGAAACTACGAGCAGTACTTC. Translating gives CASTETGNYEQYF.

The rearrangement uses TRBV20-1 and TRBJ1-1; D is ambiguous. The CDR3 has 12 residues. Germline lookup yields CDR1 DFQATT and CDR2 SNEGSKA (reference sequence). V lost 1 base and J lost 1, with 4 bases in between. The CDR3 loop reads CSARGGNTEAFF. CDR3 coding DNA: TGCAGTGCTAGAGGGGGGAACACTGAAGCTTTCTTT.

The J gene is TRBJ1-5, the V gene TRBV6-1; D possibly corresponds to TRBD1 (5 bases). This CDR3 has 15 amino acids. With 5 bases removed from V and 6 bases from J, the gap between germline ends came to 17 bases. In germline, CDR1 is MNHNS, CDR2 SASEGT. The chain's CDR3 is CASSPLWGNTQPQHF. The CDR3 nucleotides read TGTGCCAGCAGTCCCCTATGGGGGAATACTCAGCCCCAGCATTTT.

This sequence joins TRBV7-2 and TRBJ1-1; D unresolved. This CDR3 is 11 amino acids long. CDR1 and CDR2 (germline): SGHTA, FQGNSA. Trimming took 1 base from V and 10 from J, leaving 7 bases between them. The CDR3 DNA is TGTGCCAGCAGCTTAGTCGACGTAGCTTTCTTT. It yields the protein CASSLVDVAFF.

V is TRBV2 and J is TRBJ1-5, with a tentative D call TRBD1 (6 bases). Per germline, CDR1 SNHLY and CDR2 FYNNEI. There are 13 residues in the CDR3. V was cut by 6 bases and J by 11 bases, with 17 bases left in between. CDR3 nucleotides: TGTGCCAGCAGCGCTTACAGGGAATCAGCCCAGCATTTT. It encodes CASSAYRESAQHF.

The genes are TRBV7-9 and TRBJ2-1; 13 bases fit TRBD2. Trimming removed 2 bases from V and 10 bases from J; junction bases left unmatched: 5. The V gene's germline CDR1 is SEHNR and CDR2 FQNEAQ (reference sequence). This CDR3 spans 15 amino acids. The chain's CDR3 is CASSLTSGRAGEQFF. CDR3 DNA sequence: TGTGCCAGCAGCTTAACTAGCGGGAGGGCCGGCGAGCAGTTCTTC.

The table lists this clonotype with a few counts. The chain employs TRBV20-1 and TRBJ1-5; 9 bases are shared with TRBD1. CDR3 length: 15 amino acids. Germline CDR1 and CDR2: DFQATT and SNEGSKA (reference sequence). After removal of 2 bases from V and 1 base from J, the junction contained 3 bases not matched to a gene. The CDR3 DNA is TGCAGTGCTAGATTGACAGGGGGAAGCAATCAGCCCCAGCATTTT. Protein product: CSARLTGGSNQPQHF.

The chain carries TRBV20-1 and TRBJ1-6; 7 nucleotides line up with TRBD1. J lost 6 bases, V lost 0 bases, and 14 bases had no gene match. CDR1 and CDR2 (germline): DFQATT, SNEGSKA (reference sequence). The CDR3 extends over 18 amino acids. The CDR3 DNA reads TGCAGTGCTAGAGAACGATACACCGGGACAGCCAGTAATTCACCCCTCCACTTT. It specifies CSARERYTGTASNSPLHF.

V gene TRBV6-1 combines with J gene TRBJ1-4; D perhaps matches TRBD1 (6 bases). V was clipped by 6 bases and J by 8 bases, with 10 bases between them. This CDR3 has 12 amino acids. Germline V CDR1 and CDR2: MNHNS, SASEGT. CDR3 sequence reads: CASRVQGEKLFF. The CDR3 bases are TGTGCCAGCAGGGTACAGGGAGAAAAACTGTTTTTT.

The chain is built from TRBV24-1 and TRBJ2-6; a weak D match, TRBD1 (5 bases). Per the germline V gene, CDR1 is KGHDR and CDR2 is SFDVKD. The CDR3 spans 16 residues. V lost 3 bases and J lost 0, with 8 bases in between. The CDR3 region is CATSDPTGSGANVLTF. The CDR3 DNA sequence: TGTGCCACCAGTGATCCCACAGGCTCTGGGGCCAACGTCCTGACTTTC.

Worth noting for this clonotype: Because the CDR3's place on the DNA is in doubt, the DNA is left out and the CDR3 is given as listed by TCRdb. The CDR3 loop reads CISVSEASASTLPGELFF. The V gene is TRBV7-5, the J gene TRBJ2-2; the table assigns TRBD2, which was not confirmed against the DNA. TRBV7-5 is classified as a pseudogene. The CDR3 is 18 residues long, ends included.

V and J are TRBV20-1 and TRBJ2-7; no clear D gene. CDR1 and CDR2 (germline): DFQATT, SNEGSKA (reference sequence). V dropped 3 bases and J dropped 2 bases, with 11 bases sitting between them. CDR3 length equals 13 residues. CDR3 nucleotide sequence: TGCAGTGCTAGGGCAGGAGAACCCTACGAGCAGTACTTC. The encoded protein is CSARAGEPYEQYF.

V gene TRBV7-2 combines with J gene TRBJ2-2; 8 nucleotides agree with TRBD2. V dropped 5 bases and J dropped 6; count of bases not matched to a gene: 11. Germline V gene data show CDR1 as SGHTA and CDR2 as FQGNSA. The CDR3 runs to 16 residues. CDR3 amino acids: CASSLFGGRNSGELFF. DNA of the CDR3: TGTGCCAGCAGCCTGTTTGGCGGGAGGAATTCCGGGGAGCTGTTTTTT.

V usage is TRBV7-9 and J usage is TRBJ1-5, with D unresolved. The CDR3 spans 14 residues. V lost 5 bases, J lost 4 bases, and 12 bases lay in between. Germline V lookup: CDR1 SEHNR, CDR2 FQNEAQ (reference sequence). CDR3 residues: CASSLTGRNQPQHF. DNA of the CDR3: TGTGCCAGCAGCCTGACGGGGAGGAATCAGCCCCAGCATTTT.

This clonotype was observed a few times. The chain uses TRBV20-1 and TRBJ2-6; the D is unclear. The germline CDR1 and CDR2 sequences are DFQATT and SNEGSKA (reference sequence). The CDR3 contains 15 residues. Between the trimmed V and J ends, which lost 1 base and 0 bases, there was a span of 7 bases. This chain's CDR3 is CSARVGRSGANVLTF. In nucleotides, the CDR3 is TGCAGTGCTAGAGTAGGCCGCTCTGGGGCCAACGTCCTGACTTTC.

The chain joins TRBV4-3 to TRBJ2-7, with TRBD2 matching 13 bases. This CDR3 has 16 residues. Per germline, CDR1 LGHNA and CDR2 YSLEER. The V and J ends lost 2 bases and 4 bases, in that order; junction bases with no gene match: 5. As DNA, the CDR3 is TGCGCCAGCAGCCAATTACTAGCGGGAGGGCCGTACGAGCAGTACTTC. Protein sequence: CASSQLLAGGPYEQYF.

The chain's CDR3 is CASSLKGGATRGYTF. The DNA of the CDR3 is TGTGCCAGCAGTTTAAAAGGGGGCGCCACGAGGGGCTACACCTTC. J is TRBJ1-2 and V is TRBV27, with 7 positions matching TRBD1. Germline V lookup: CDR1 MNHEY, CDR2 SMNVEV (reference sequence). Germline trimming cut 2 bases from V and 8 bases from J; bases unmatched to any gene: 11. This CDR3 comprises 15 residues.

The chain links TRBV20-1 to TRBJ1-1, with D unclear. In germline, CDR1 is DFQATT, CDR2 SNEGSKA (reference sequence). Trimming took 7 bases from V and 1 from J, leaving 7 bases between them. The CDR3 sequence is 11 residues long. CDR3 region: CSVQKNTEAFF. CDR3 in DNA: TGCAGTGTTCAGAAGAACACTGAAGCTTTCTTT.

The CDR3 sequence is CASSIVWQANTEAFF. The DNA for the CDR3 is TGTGCCAGTAGTATAGTTTGGCAGGCGAACACTGAAGCTTTCTTT. V usage is TRBV19 and J usage is TRBJ1-1; D gene ambiguous. The germline V and J ends were trimmed by 1 base and 1 base, with 10 bases remaining between them. Germline V gene lookup returns CDR1 LNHDA and CDR2 SQIVND (reference sequence). The CDR3 is 15 residues long.

V gene TRBV4-2 combines with J gene TRBJ1-4; TRBD1 is a possible D gene (5 bases). This CDR3 comprises 18 residues. Germline V gene lookup returns CDR1 LGHNA and CDR2 YNFKEQ. With 0 bases removed from V and 5 bases from J, the gap between germline ends came to 19 bases. The CDR3 region is CASSQDPPGRARNEKLFF. The CDR3 DNA sequence: TGTGCCAGCAGCCAAGACCCGCCGGGCAGGGCAAGAAATGAAAAACTGTTTTTT.

This sequence joins TRBV6-1 and TRBJ2-2, with 11 bases matching TRBD2. Trimming at V came to 6 bases and at J to 7 bases, leaving 10 bases not matched to a gene. CDR3 length equals 16 residues. Germline V gene sequence: CDR1 MNHNS, CDR2 SASEGT. CDR3 DNA sequence: TGTGCCAGCAGCCCCCTAGCGGGAGGTCAGGACGGGGAGCTGTTTTTT. Its translation: CASSPLAGGQDGELFF.

This clonotype was counted a single time. The V and J genes are TRBV20-1 and TRBJ2-5, with 11 bases lining up with TRBD1. Germline V gene sequence: CDR1 DFQATT, CDR2 SNEGSKA (reference sequence). V was clipped by 0 bases and J by 7 bases; unmatched bases: 4. The CDR3 totals 14 residues. The CDR3, as DNA: TGCAGTGCTAGAGATGACGGGACAGGGGGGACCCAGTACTTC. This translates into CSARDDGTGGTQYF.

The V and J genes are TRBV6-1 and TRBJ1-2; 9 bases are a match to TRBD1. Germline assignment: CDR1 MNHNS and CDR2 SASEGT. The length of the CDR3 is 14 residues. Unmatched junction bases numbered 7, after V lost 7 bases and J lost 4 bases. CDR3 in amino acids: CASKSPGQGYGYTF. As DNA, the CDR3 is TGTGCCAGCAAATCGCCGGGACAGGGCTATGGCTACACCTTC.

The chain uses TRBV20-1 and TRBJ2-7; TRBD1 aligns across 7 bases. The CDR3 extends over 13 amino acids. From germline, CDR1 is DFQATT and CDR2 SNEGSKA (reference sequence). V was clipped by 5 bases and J by 4 bases; unmatched bases: 8. The CDR3 sequence is CSALDYRGYEQYF. In DNA form, the CDR3 reads TGCAGTGCTTTGGATTACAGGGGTTACGAGCAGTACTTC.

This chain joins TRBV12-3 or TRBV12-4 and TRBJ2-7; either TRBD1 or TRBD2 may fit D (5 bases each). The ends were cut back, 3 bases at V and 5 bases at J, with 14 bases in the middle. The CDR3 extends over 14 amino acids. The CDR3: CASSFYGRDHEQYF. CDR3 sequence (DNA): TGTGCCAGCAGTTTCTACGGCAGGGACCACGAGCAGTACTTC.

This clonotype was picked up a small number of times. The J gene is TRBJ1-1, the V gene TRBV7-9, with 7 bases that match TRBD1. V lost 5 bases to trimming and J lost 4 bases; unmatched junction nucleotides: 4. Per germline, CDR1 SEHNR and CDR2 FQNEAQ (reference sequence). The CDR3 spans 13 residues. The CDR3, as DNA: TGTGCCAGCAGCCCAGGGGGGCTCACTGAAGCTTTCTTT. It encodes CASSPGGLTEAFF. Using reference TRBV7-9 and TRBJ1-1 for the parts outside the CDR3, the full variable domain is DTGVSQNPRHKITKRGQNVTFRCDPISEHNRLYWYRQTLGQGPEFLTYFQNEAQLEKSRLLSDRFSAERPKGSFSTLEIQRTEQGDSAMYLCASSPGGLTEAFFGQGTRLTVV.

This clonotype was seen a few times. This chain uses TRBV2 with TRBJ1-6, with 10 bases fitting TRBD1. The germline gives CDR1 SNHLY, CDR2 FYNNEI. The CDR3 is 13 residues long. V was pared by 6 bases and J by 9 bases, with 2 bases of the junction left unmatched. This chain's CDR3 is CASSRTGGSPLHF. The CDR3, as DNA: TGTGCCAGCAGCAGGACAGGGGGTTCACCCCTCCACTTT.

The J gene is TRBJ2-1, the V gene TRBV7-9; 10 bases align to TRBD2. The CDR3 consists of 15 residues. J was trimmed by 6 bases and V by 3 bases; bases with no gene match: 5. Germline V CDR1 and CDR2: SEHNR, FQNEAQ (reference sequence). The DNA of the CDR3 is TGTGCCAGCAGCTTCGGACTAGCGGATCTCAATGAGCAGTTCTTC. It translates to CASSFGLADLNEQFF.